The source of this T cell receptor beta chain is a study of monozygotic twins with inflammatory bowel disease. The study, taken as a whole, reports: Healthy co-twins exceeded IBD patients in TCRbeta diversity as measured by inverse Simpson. The analysis yielded no support for one strong signal or clonotype associated with IBD. Relative to healthy twins, IBD patients had fewer clonotypes in common with others, a gap that was especially apparent with disease activity.

Germline CDR1 reads MNHEY; CDR2 reads SMNVEV (reference sequence). This CDR3 is built from 14 residues. With eight separate reactions per sample, the authors made cDNA. TCRdb processed the 5' RACE reads again and assigns one entry to each CDR3 protein, with no DNA. This sample's table has roughly 320,000 distinct CDR3 sequences. On this clonotype itself: Its antigen remains unidentified.

The chain links TRBV27 to TRBJ2-3; TCRdb's D call of TRBD1 is untestable without DNA. Specimen: blood. The TCR originated in a human donor with ulcerative colitis or Crohn's disease, or a healthy co-twin of an affected twin (not recorded which). Here the CDR3 reads CASREALEVHTQYF.